The present entry profiles one T cell receptor beta chain with its context. Antigen specificity is unknown. Germline CDR1 SQVTM, CDR2 ANQGSEA. The CDR3 contains 12 residues. Germline trimming cut 4 bases from V and 7 bases from J; bases unmatched to any gene: 6. The data were obtained in a study of OX40 agonist ivuxolimab in advanced cancers. The protocol was immunoSEQ multiplex PCR, while the TCRdb copy is restricted to in-frame clones and leaves out a portion. This sample has roughly 19,000 clones, with roughly 84% found just once. Study results and limitations: Compared with CD4+, CD8+ T cells on average had more expanded clones.

This sample comprised CD4+ or CD8+ T cells sorted from blood, obtained in a trial of the OX40 agonist ivuxolimab. The sequence was obtained from an adult with an advanced solid tumor such as melanoma, head and neck, liver or kidney cancer. V gene TRBV29-1 combines with J gene TRBJ2-7, with TRBD1 matching over 8 bases. The CDR3 spells CSVVRGRGEQYF. The CDR3 DNA is TGCAGCGTTGTCAGGGGGCGCGGTGAGCAGTACTTC.